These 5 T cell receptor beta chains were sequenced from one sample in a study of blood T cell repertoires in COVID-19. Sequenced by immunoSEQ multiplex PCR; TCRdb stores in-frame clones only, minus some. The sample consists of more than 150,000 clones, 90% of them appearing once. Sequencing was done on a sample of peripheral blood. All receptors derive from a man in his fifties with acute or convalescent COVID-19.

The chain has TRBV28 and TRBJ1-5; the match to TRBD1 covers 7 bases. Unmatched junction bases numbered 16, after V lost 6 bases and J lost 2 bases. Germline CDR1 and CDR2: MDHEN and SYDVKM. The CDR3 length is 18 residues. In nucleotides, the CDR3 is TGTGCCAGCAGGAAAGGGGGTAAGACAGGGATGGGCAATCAGCCCCAGCATTTT. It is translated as CASRKGGKTGMGNQPQHF.

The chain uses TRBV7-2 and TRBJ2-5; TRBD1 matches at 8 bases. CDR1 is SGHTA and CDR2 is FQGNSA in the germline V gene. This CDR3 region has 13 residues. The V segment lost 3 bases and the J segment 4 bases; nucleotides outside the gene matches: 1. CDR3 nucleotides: TGTGCCAGCAGCTTCAGGGGGCGAGAGACCCAGTACTTC. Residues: CASSFRGRETQYF.

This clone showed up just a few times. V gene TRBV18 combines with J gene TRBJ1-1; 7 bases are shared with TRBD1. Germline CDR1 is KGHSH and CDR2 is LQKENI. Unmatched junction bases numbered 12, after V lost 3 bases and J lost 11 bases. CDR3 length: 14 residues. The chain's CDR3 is CASSPGTAERNAFF. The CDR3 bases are TGTGCCAGCTCACCCGGGACAGCCGAAAGGAATGCTTTCTTT.

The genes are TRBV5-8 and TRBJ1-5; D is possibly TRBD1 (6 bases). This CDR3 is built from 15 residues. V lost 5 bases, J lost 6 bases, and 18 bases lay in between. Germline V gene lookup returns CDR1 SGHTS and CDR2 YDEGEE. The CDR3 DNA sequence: TGTGCCAGCAGTCCAACAGGGATGACGGCTCAGCCCCAGCATTTT. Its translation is CASSPTGMTAQPQHF.

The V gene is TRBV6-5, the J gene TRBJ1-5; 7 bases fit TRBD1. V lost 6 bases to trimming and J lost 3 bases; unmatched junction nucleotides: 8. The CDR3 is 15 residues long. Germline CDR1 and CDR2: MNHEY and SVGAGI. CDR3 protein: CASSSGTASNQPQHF. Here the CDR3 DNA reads TGTGCCAGCAGCTCCGGGACAGCCTCCAATCAGCCCCAGCATTTT.